This entry lists 11 T cell receptor beta chains sequenced from one sample in a study of T cell repertoires in cytomegalovirus infection. In TCRdb, the reads were re-called with MiXCR into one record per CDR3 protein. The table includes nearly 700,000 distinct CDR3 sequences, roughly 30% detected once. What these receptors recognize is not known. This specimen was cultured PBMCs, taken from culture after CMV antigen stimulation. The receptors come from a human donor in good health (CMV status not recorded). Some clones in this sample may be carry-over from other donors' samples.

The chain couples TRBV5-4 to TRBJ2-3; no clear D. From germline, CDR1 is SGHNT and CDR2 YYREEE (reference sequence). The CDR3 length is 11 residues. V lost 4 bases, J lost 7 bases, and 7 bases lay in between. CDR3 coding DNA: TGTGCCAGCAGCCAACAGAATACGCAGTATTTT. Protein sequence: CASSQQNTQYF.

The sample holds a few counts of this clonotype. The chain combines TRBV7-6 with TRBJ2-5, with TRBD2 matching 9 bases. CDR1 is SGHVS, CDR2 FNYEAQ, per germline. V shed 6 bases and J 4 bases; nucleotides not matched to a gene: 9. The CDR3 is 15 residues long. The CDR3 loop is CASSSPGTSRETQYF. As DNA, the CDR3 is TGTGCCAGCAGTTCGCCCGGGACTAGCCGAGAGACCCAGTACTTC. Using reference TRBV7-6 and TRBJ2-5 for the parts outside the CDR3, the full variable domain is GAGVSQSPRYKVTKRGQDVALRCDPISGHVSLYWYRQALGQGPEFLTYFNYEAQQDKSGLPNDRFSAERPEGSISTLTIQRTEQRDSAMYRCASSSPGTSRETQYFGPGTRLLVL.

The chain is built from TRBV2 and TRBJ1-6, with D perhaps TRBD1 (5 bases). The CDR3 has 14 amino acids. V gave up 2 bases and J gave up 9 bases, with 11 bases separating them. In germline, CDR1 is SNHLY, CDR2 FYNNEI. The CDR3 coding sequence is TGTGCCAGCAGTGAAAGGGGCAGCACTTCACCCCTCCACTTT. Its translation is CASSERGSTSPLHF.

The table lists this clonotype with a few counts. The gene calls are TRBV18 and TRBJ2-7; 8 nucleotides line up with TRBD2. V was pared by 0 bases and J by 2 bases, with 0 bases of the junction left unmatched. CDR1 and CDR2 from the germline V gene are KGHSH and LQKENI. This CDR3 has 14 residues. The CDR3 region is CASSPPSGTYEQYF. The CDR3 DNA is TGTGCCAGCTCACCACCTAGCGGGACCTACGAGCAGTACTTC.

This clonotype has more than one count but fewer than ten. The V and J genes are TRBV28 and TRBJ2-7; D may be TRBD1 (5 bases). V lost 3 bases and J 5 bases, leaving 11 bases between the germline ends. The CDR3 is 13 amino acids. CDR1 is MDHEN and CDR2 is SYDVKM in the germline V gene. Here the CDR3 DNA reads TGTGCCAGCAGTTTCAGGGTAAGCGACGAGCAGTACTTC. This gives the protein CASSFRVSDEQYF.

This clonotype was seen once. The V call is TRBV15, the J call TRBJ1-1; D remains ambiguous. V was pared by 0 bases and J by 3 bases, with 8 bases between. CDR1 and CDR2 from the germline V gene are LNHNV and YYDKDF (reference sequence). This CDR3 is 14 amino acids long. The DNA for the CDR3 is TGTGCCACCAGCAGAGATACGGCGGACACTGAAGCTTTCTTT. It encodes CATSRDTADTEAFF.

Ten or more counts support this clonotype. The V gene is TRBV7-2, the J gene TRBJ1-1, with D perhaps TRBD1 (5 bases). Germline assignment: CDR1 SGHTA and CDR2 FQGNSA. The CDR3 runs 14 residues. V dropped 1 base and J dropped 1 base, with 7 bases sitting between them. As DNA, the CDR3 is TGTGCCAGCAGCTTAGGCGGGGCGAACACTGAAGCTTTCTTT. As protein: CASSLGGANTEAFF.

This clonotype came up many times. Germline and junction disagree at one end, which may indicate a read error. This chain links TRBV5-1 with TRBJ1-1, with no clear D. This CDR3 comprises 13 residues. Germline V gives CDR1 SGHRS, CDR2 YFSETQ. In DNA form, the CDR3 reads TGTGCCAGCAGCTTAGTCTGGAACACTGAAGCTTTCTTT. Translated: CASSLVWNTEAFF. Full variable domain (remainder filled in from reference TRBV5-1 and TRBJ1-1): KAGVTQTPRYLIKTRGQQVTLSCSPISGHRSVSWYQQTPGQGLQFLFEYFSETQRNKGNFPGRFSGRQFSNSRSEMNVSTLELGDSALYLCASSLVWNTEAFFGQGTRLTVV.

This clonotype was observed a handful of times. The rearrangement joins TRBV19 to TRBJ1-5, with D possibly being TRBD1 (5 bases). CDR3 length: 15 residues. V was trimmed by 4 bases and J by 5 bases, leaving 15 bases between them. Germline V gene lookup returns CDR1 LNHDA and CDR2 SQIVND (reference sequence). CDR3 loop: CASSTRRDRDQPQHF. CDR3 nucleotide sequence: TGTGCCAGTAGTACCCGCCGGGACCGGGATCAGCCCCAGCATTTT.

The chain has TRBV6-6 and TRBJ2-5, with D possibly being TRBD2 (6 bases). The CDR3 totals 16 residues. Per the germline V gene, CDR1 is MNHNY and CDR2 is SVGAGI (reference sequence). Trimming cost V 6 bases and J 2 bases, with 19 bases left between them. The CDR3 nucleotides read TGTGCCAGCAGCCATACGGAACTAGGGAGGCAAGAGACCCAGTACTTC. Its translation is CASSHTELGRQETQYF.

This clonotype was seen more than once but under ten times. The chain is built from TRBV12-3 or TRBV12-4 and TRBJ1-1; no clear D gene. This CDR3 region has 14 residues. Trimming pared 9 bases from V and 0 bases from J, leaving 14 bases between. The CDR3 DNA is TGTGCCAGTAGAAGGGCACCAGTGAACACTGAAGCTTTCTTT. The encoded protein is CASRRAPVNTEAFF.